The rows below give T cell receptor beta chains drawn from one sample of a study of cytomegalovirus exposure and HLA in healthy donors. Profiling relied on immunoSEQ multiplex PCR, and the TCRdb table lists in-frame clones only, not all of them. This sample has 84,000 or so clones, with under 80% found just once. The specimen was PBMCs. The receptors come from a boy under 18 in good health and CMV-seronegative. The CDR3 runs from the conserved cysteine through the conserved F or W. The order of the fields is D gene, J gene, clone size, V gene, CDR3 protein, CDR3 DNA. A D gene is named only where the DNA matches it firmly. Size is omitted from some rows. Given values are once, few, many or a class for expanded clones.

NA | TRBJ1-2 | NA | TRBV5-1 | CASSLGLVNYGYTF | TGCGCCAGCAGCTTGGGACTAGTTAACTATGGCTACACCTTC
NA | TRBJ2-1 | few | TRBV13 | CASSSVSNEQFF | TGTGCCAGCAGCTCGGTGAGCAATGAGCAGTTCTTC
TRBD1 | TRBJ2-7 | once | TRBV19 | CASSDPGQTYEQYF | TGTGCCAGTAGCGACCCGGGACAGACCTACGAGCAGTACTTC
NA | TRBJ2-7 | NA | TRBV6-5 | CASSYKNEQYF | TGTGCCAGCAGTTACAAGAACGAGCAGTACTTC
TRBD1 | TRBJ1-3 | NA | TRBV7-9 | CASSGTGKGNTIYF | TGTGCCAGCAGCGGGACAGGGAAAGGAAACACCATATATTTT
NA | TRBJ2-7 | NA | TRBV7-9 | CASSFGGPYEQYF | TGTGCCAGCAGCTTCGGGGGTCCCTACGAGCAGTACTTC
TRBD1 | TRBJ1-5 | NA | TRBV19 | CASSPTGDQPQHF | TGTGCCAGTAGCCCGACAGGGGATCAGCCCCAGCATTTT
TRBD2 | TRBJ2-1 | NA | TRBV11-2 | CASSLRTSGLYNEQFF | TGTGCCAGCAGCTTGCGGACTAGCGGACTCTACAATGAGCAGTTCTTC
TRBD1 | TRBJ2-7 | NA | TRBV7-9 | CASSPGQGPYEQYF | TGTGCCAGCAGCCCCGGACAGGGGCCCTACGAGCAGTACTTC
TRBD1 | TRBJ1-6 | NA | TRBV7-3 | CASSPQGGGNSPLHF | TGTGCCAGCAGCCCACAGGGGGGAGGGAATTCACCCCTCCACTTT
TRBD1 | TRBJ2-1 | few | TRBV7-2 | CASSDRVSGYNEQFF | TGTGCCAGCAGCGACAGGGTGTCGGGGTACAATGAGCAGTTCTTC
TRBD1 | TRBJ1-1 | NA | TRBV6-5 | CASSWDRGQEAFF | TGTGCCAGCAGTTGGGACAGGGGGCAAGAAGCTTTCTTT
NA | TRBJ2-7 | once | TRBV25-1 | CASSEQGGSSYEQYF | TGTGCCAGCAGTGAACAGGGGGGTAGCTCCTACGAGCAGTACTTC
TRBD1 | TRBJ1-1 | NA | TRBV7-3 | CASSQQGALNTEAFF | TGTGCCAGCAGCCAACAGGGGGCCCTGAACACTGAAGCTTTCTTT
TRBD1 | TRBJ1-1 | few | TRBV30 | CAWSGQGATEAFF | TGTGCCTGGAGCGGTCAGGGGGCCACTGAAGCTTTCTTT
NA | TRBJ2-6 | NA | TRBV7-9 | CASSLMASGANVLTF | TGTGCCAGCAGCTTAATGGCCTCTGGGGCCAACGTCCTGACTTTC
NA | TRBJ2-5 | NA | TRBV29-1 | CSVLPIGETQYF | TGCAGCGTTCTCCCGATCGGAGAGACCCAGTACTTC
TRBD2 | TRBJ2-1 | NA | TRBV4-2 | CASSQDGLAEANEQFF | TGTGCCAGCAGCCAAGATGGACTAGCGGAGGCCAATGAGCAGTTCTTC
NA | TRBJ1-5 | once | TRBV15 | CATSRDHGQPQHF | TGTGCCACCAGCAGAGATCACGGTCAGCCCCAGCATTTT
TRBD2 | TRBJ2-1 | NA | TRBV7-2 | CASSPRAYVNAGEYNEQFF | TGTGCCAGCAGCCCCAGGGCTTACGTTAACGCGGGGGAGTACAATGAGCAGTTCTTC
NA | TRBJ2-3 | NA | TRBV7-2 | CASSPGPADTQYF | TGTGCCAGCAGCCCTGGGCCCGCAGATACGCAGTATTTT
NA | TRBJ1-1 | once | TRBV5-4 | CASSSPGLGTEAFF | TGTGCCAGCAGCTCCCCCGGGTTGGGCACTGAAGCTTTCTTT
NA | TRBJ1-2 | NA | TRBV2 | CASSEWAPYGYTF | TGTGCCAGCAGTGAGTGGGCACCATATGGCTACACCTTC
NA | TRBJ1-4 | NA | TRBV5-4 | CASSPGIDRFNEKLFF | TGTGCCAGCAGCCCCGGAATTGACAGGTTTAATGAAAAACTGTTTTTT
TRBD1 | TRBJ1-5 | NA | TRBV19 | CASSQTGGFNQPQHF | TGTGCCAGTAGTCAGACAGGGGGCTTCAATCAGCCCCAGCATTTT
TRBD2 | TRBJ2-5 | NA | TRBV2 | CASTRTQRGGPETQYF | TGTGCCAGCACCCGGACTCAGCGGGGGGGCCCAGAGACCCAGTACTTC
NA | TRBJ2-2 | once | TRBV19 | CASKAGNTGELFF | TGTGCCAGTAAGGCGGGGAACACCGGGGAGCTGTTTTTT
NA | TRBJ1-1 | NA | TRBV4-3 | CASSRREMSEAFF | TGCGCCAGCAGCCGGAGGGAAATGTCTGAAGCTTTCTTT
NA | TRBJ1-4 | NA | TRBV4-1 | CASSQDLRITNEKLFF | TGCGCCAGCAGCCAAGATTTGCGGATAACTAATGAAAAACTGTTTTTT
TRBD1 | TRBJ1-5 | NA | TRBV5-1 | CASSTTGDQPQHF | TGCGCCAGCAGCACGACAGGGGATCAGCCCCAGCATTTT
NA | TRBJ1-5 | NA | TRBV28 | CASSLTQRGQGNQPQHF | TGTGCCAGCAGTTTAACCCAGCGGGGGCAGGGCAATCAGCCCCAGCATTTT
NA | TRBJ2-5 | NA | TRBV7-2 | CASSLGRETQYF | TGTGCCAGCAGCTTGGGCAGAGAGACCCAGTACTTC
TRBD2 | TRBJ2-1 | NA | TRBV5-1 | CASSPTSVVYNEQFF | TGCGCCAGCAGTCCGACTAGCGTTGTATACAATGAGCAGTTCTTC
NA | TRBJ2-7 | few | TRBV9 | CASSVAGSYEQYF | TGTGCCAGCAGCGTGGCGGGGTCCTACGAGCAGTACTTC
NA | TRBJ2-1 | NA | TRBV7-3 | CASSNTGNEQFF | TGTGCCAGCAGCAACACAGGGAATGAGCAGTTCTTC
TRBD1 | TRBJ2-7 | NA | TRBV28 | CASSGRDRGYEQYF | TGTGCCAGCAGCGGCCGGGACAGGGGATACGAGCAGTACTTC
TRBD1 | TRBJ1-5 | once | TRBV19 | CASSTGGYQPQHF | TGTGCCAGTAGCACAGGGGGTTATCAGCCCCAGCATTTT
NA | TRBJ1-1 | once | TRBV19 | CASTVSSEAFF | TGTGCCAGTACCGTCTCCTCTGAAGCTTTCTTT
NA | TRBJ2-1 | once | TRBV7-2 | CASSLGARLGIDEQFF | TGTGCCAGCAGCTTAGGTGCCAGATTGGGCATCGATGAGCAGTTCTTC